The sequence of this T cell receptor (beta chain) was determined in a study of T-cell memory formation after mild COVID-19. Study information: The two donors had largely donor-specific TCR clusters.

The 5'RACE method, run with constant-segment primers, produced TCR alpha and TCR beta cDNA libraries (carrying sample barcodes and UMIs). TCRdb independently ran MiXCR on the 5' RACE reads; one entry per CDR3 protein. Seen here are 550,000 to 600,000 distinct CDR3 sequences, approximately 15% observed once, and the top ten hold about 8.1%. V shed 0 bases and J shed 4 bases, with 8 bases lying between them. CDR1 is SGDLS and CDR2 is YYNGEE in the germline V gene. This CDR3 has 14 amino acids. This clonotype came up a few times. J is TRBJ2-1 and V is TRBV9, with D possibly being TRBD2 (5 bases). The sequence derives from an adult woman who had mild COVID-19 (a few samples of this study predate the infection). Cell type and time point are not known. Sequences were obtained from PBMCs or a T cell subset sorted from them (not recorded which). CDR3 loop: CASSVVLVYNEQFF. CDR3 DNA sequence: TGTGCCAGCAGCGTAGTACTAGTATACAATGAGCAGTTCTTC.